A single sample is the source of the 15 T cell receptor beta chains below, sequenced in a study of cytomegalovirus exposure and HLA in healthy donors. Sequencing was performed with immunoSEQ multiplex PCR; in TCRdb, only in-frame clones are kept and a portion is missing. Of under 250,000 clones in the sample, around 87% were seen once. The sequencing sample was made of PBMCs. These receptors were obtained from a woman aged 18-29 years in good health and CMV-seropositive.

CDR3 DNA sequence: TGCGCCAGCAGCTTTCGGGATTACAGGGACTATGGCTACACCTTC. Its translation: CASSFRDYRDYGYTF. The chain combines TRBV5-1 with TRBJ1-2; D might be TRBD1 (6 bases). Trimming stripped 2 bases from V and 3 bases from J, with 14 bases between. The CDR3 has 15 amino acids. CDR1 is SGHRS, CDR2 YFSETQ, per germline.

This chain links TRBV15 with TRBJ2-7; TRBD2 agrees at 14 bases. Unmatched junction bases numbered 3, after V lost 1 base and J lost 1 base. The CDR3 is 17 residues long. Germline assignment: CDR1 LNHNV and CDR2 YYDKDF (reference sequence). CDR3 sequence: CATSRGGLAGVSYEQYF. The CDR3 bases are TGTGCCACCAGCAGAGGGGGACTAGCGGGAGTGTCCTACGAGCAGTACTTC.

CDR3: CASSQVDGDIQYF. CDR3 bases: TGCGCCAGCAGCCAAGTTGACGGGGACATTCAGTACTTC. V usage is TRBV4-1 and J usage is TRBJ2-4; D perhaps matches TRBD2 (5 bases). V was shortened by 1 base and J by 8 bases, with 9 bases between the two germline ends. Germline V lookup: CDR1 MGHRA, CDR2 YSYEKL. This CDR3 region has 13 residues.

CDR3 residues: CAIGPVGVEQYF. CDR3 sequence (DNA): TGTGCCATCGGGCCAGTGGGAGTCGAGCAGTACTTC. The rearrangement joins TRBV10-3 to TRBJ2-7, with D tentatively TRBD2 (5 bases). The germline V gene encodes CDR1 ENHRY and CDR2 SYGVKD. V lost 8 bases and J lost 6, with 14 bases in between. This CDR3 is 12 amino acids long.

The chain joins TRBV29-1 to TRBJ2-7, with D perhaps matching TRBD1 (6 bases). The V end lost 0 bases, the J end lost 0 bases, and 12 bases lay between the germline ends. CDR1 and CDR2 from the germline V gene are SQVTM and ANQGSEA. This CDR3 is 15 amino acids long. The DNA of the CDR3 is TGCAGCGTTGAAGATCCCCGGGACACCTCCTACGAGCAGTACTTC. Its protein is CSVEDPRDTSYEQYF.

This chain links TRBV28 with TRBJ1-2; 7 bases map to TRBD1. V dropped 2 bases and J dropped 3; count of bases not matched to a gene: 9. The CDR3 extends over 16 amino acids. Germline CDR1 is MDHEN and CDR2 is SYDVKM. The CDR3 loop is CASSLLDRDAHYGYTF. DNA for the CDR3: TGTGCCAGCAGTTTACTCGACAGGGATGCACACTATGGCTACACCTTC.

The rearrangement links TRBV4-1 to TRBJ1-2; 11 nucleotides match TRBD1. Trimming at V came to 5 bases and at J to 3 bases, leaving 11 bases not matched to a gene. This CDR3 has 17 amino acids. From germline, CDR1 is MGHRA and CDR2 YSYEKL. The CDR3 sequence: CASSNGFGQGAYYGYTF. The CDR3 DNA is TGCGCCAGCAGCAACGGATTCGGACAGGGGGCCTACTATGGCTACACCTTC.

This chain links TRBV7-9 with TRBJ2-1; TRBD2 matches at 9 bases. The CDR3 loop spans 15 amino acids. J lost 4 bases, V lost 6 bases, and 7 bases had no gene match. Per germline, CDR1 SEHNR and CDR2 FQNEAQ (reference sequence). The CDR3 sequence is CASRNSGSVYNEQFF. The CDR3 DNA reads as TGTGCCAGCAGAAATAGCGGGAGCGTATACAATGAGCAGTTCTTC.

This chain links TRBV2 with TRBJ1-5, with 7 nucleotides matching TRBD1. CDR1 and CDR2 (germline): SNHLY, FYNNEI. The CDR3 spans 15 residues. J lost 0 bases, V lost 4 bases, and 3 bases had no gene match. The CDR3 nucleotides read TGTGCCAGCAGTGGGGACAGCTATAGCAATCAGCCCCAGCATTTT. It codes for CASSGDSYSNQPQHF.

The chain uses TRBV5-1 and TRBJ2-2, with a weak D call TRBD1 (5 bases). Germline-derived CDR1 and CDR2 are SGHRS and YFSETQ. V lost 4 bases and J 5 bases, leaving 9 bases between the germline ends. This CDR3 spans 13 amino acids. The CDR3 DNA is TGCGCCAGCAGCCTAGGGGTTACCGGGGAGCTGTTTTTT. As protein: CASSLGVTGELFF. The whole variable domain, filled in from reference TRBV5-1 and TRBJ2-2, reads KAGVTQTPRYLIKTRGQQVTLSCSPISGHRSVSWYQQTPGQGLQFLFEYFSETQRNKGNFPGRFSGRQFSNSRSEMNVSTLELGDSALYLCASSLGVTGELFFGEGSRLTVL.

The V gene is TRBV28, the J gene TRBJ2-7; TRBD2 agrees at 12 bases. V dropped 3 bases and J dropped 7; count of bases not matched to a gene: 10. Germline V lookup: CDR1 MDHEN, CDR2 SYDVKM. CDR3 size: 16 residues. CDR3 in DNA: TGTGCCAGCAGTTTTTCCCGACTAGCGGGAGCTGGGGAGCAGTACTTC. It encodes CASSFSRLAGAGEQYF.

The CDR3: CASTEQGANQPQHF. The DNA of the CDR3 is TGTGCCAGCACCGAACAGGGGGCGAATCAGCCCCAGCATTTT. The chain recombines TRBV6-1 with TRBJ1-5; 9 bases align to TRBD1. CDR1 and CDR2 from the germline V gene are MNHNS and SASEGT. The CDR3 is 14 residues long. V trimming: 7 bases; J trimming: 4 bases; junction bases outside the gene matches: 5.

This rearrangement joins TRBV7-9 to TRBJ2-2, with 8 bases lining up with TRBD2. V dropped 5 bases and J dropped 0; count of bases not matched to a gene: 11. The CDR3 runs 18 residues. Germline V lookup: CDR1 SEHNR, CDR2 FQNEAQ (reference sequence). The CDR3 DNA reads TGTGCCAGCAGCCACACCCCAGCGGGAGTGGCGAACACCGGGGAGCTGTTTTTT. This sequence encodes CASSHTPAGVANTGELFF. Variable domain in full (rest from reference TRBV7-9 and TRBJ2-2): DTGVSQNPRHKITKRGQNVTFRCDPISEHNRLYWYRQTLGQGPEFLTYFQNEAQLEKSRLLSDRFSAERPKGSFSTLEIQRTEQGDSAMYLCASSHTPAGVANTGELFFGEGSRLTVL.

The rearrangement joins TRBV6-5 to TRBJ2-1; TRBD2 agrees at 14 bases. The CDR3 runs to 16 residues. CDR1 is MNHEY and CDR2 is SVGAGI in the germline V gene. V shed 4 bases, J shed 9 bases, and the junction held 8 bases outside the gene matches. CDR3: CASSLTSGRVPGEQFF. The CDR3 coding sequence is TGTGCCAGCAGTTTGACTAGCGGGAGGGTCCCCGGTGAGCAGTTCTTC.

This clone was seen a single time. The rearrangement uses TRBV29-1 and TRBJ1-2, with D uncertain. Trimming removed 4 bases from V and 4 bases from J, with 16 bases in between. Germline V gene sequence: CDR1 SQVTM, CDR2 ANQGSEA. This CDR3 comprises 14 residues. CDR3: CSVVRVGAGYGYTF. The CDR3 coding sequence is TGCAGCGTTGTGAGGGTAGGCGCGGGCTATGGCTACACCTTC.